The clone carrying this T cell receptor (beta chain) was counted once. Profiling relied on immunoSEQ multiplex PCR, and the TCRdb table lists in-frame clones only, not all of them. The sample has roughly 430,000 clones, roughly 84% seen once. This sample is part of a study of blood T cell repertoires in COVID-19. Trimming stripped 3 bases from V and 3 bases from J, with 12 bases between. CDR3 length: 15 amino acids. The source material was PBMCs or T cells enriched from blood (not recorded which). The receptor's source is a woman between 18 and 30 years old who had been exposed to COVID-19. The rearrangement joins TRBV23-1 to TRBJ1-5; D gene ambiguous. TRBV23-1 is an ORF, with its function uncertain. The CDR3 DNA reads TGCGCCAGCAGTCAGGCACGGGAGTCCAATCAGCCCCAGCATTTT. Protein sequence: CASSQARESNQPQHF.